The present T cell receptor beta chain was sequenced within a study of tumor-infiltrating lymphocytes in oesophageal squamous cell carcinoma. TCRdb called the PCR reads again in MiXCR, with one record for every CDR3 protein. This sample has about 12,000 distinct CDR3 sequences, with under 70% found just once. About this clonotype: A junction end diverges from the germline sequence, so it may reflect a read error.

Germline V lookup: CDR1 SGHTA, CDR2 FQGNSA. This CDR3 is built from 15 residues. The sequence was collected from a female donor with esophageal squamous cell carcinoma. The chain joins TRBV7-2 to TRBJ2-7; 9 nucleotides match TRBD1. Sequenced material: esophageal tumor tissue. CDR3 loop: CASSPPTGGNSPLHF. CDR3 DNA sequence: TGTGCCAGCAGCCCCCCGACAGGGGGGAATTCACCCCTCCACTTC.